These 31 T cell receptor beta chains were sequenced from one sample in a study of T cell responses to AZD1222 COVID-19 vaccine. Sequencing was performed with immunoSEQ multiplex PCR; in TCRdb, only in-frame clones are kept and a portion is missing. The data show approximately 150,000 clones, roughly nine tenths seen once. The sample here was peripheral blood, taken 28 days after the second AZD1222 dose. These receptors came from an adult who received the AZD1222 COVID-19 vaccine.

The J gene is TRBJ1-1, the V gene TRBV11-1; possibly TRBD1 for D (6 bases). The CDR3 spans 14 residues. Germline values: CDR1 SGHAT, CDR2 FQDESV (reference sequence). Trimming removed 5 bases from V and 5 bases from J, with 15 bases in between. DNA of the CDR3: TGTGCCAGCAGCACGGGACAAGGTGGGACTGAAGCTTTCTTT. This sequence encodes CASSTGQGGTEAFF.

V gene TRBV19 combines with J gene TRBJ1-4; D ambiguous. The CDR3 consists of 17 residues. Germline V gene sequence: CDR1 LNHDA, CDR2 SQIVND (reference sequence). With 3 bases removed from V and 2 bases from J, the gap between germline ends came to 16 bases. The CDR3 coding sequence is TGTGCCAGTAGTATTTTGAGGCCGTCTCGGACTAATGAAAAACTGTTTTTT. Encoded protein: CASSILRPSRTNEKLFF.

This chain joins TRBV7-2 and TRBJ2-5; D not resolved. Trimming shortened V by 0 bases and J by 1 base, and 6 bases separated the two germline ends. The CDR3 has 14 amino acids. Germline lookup yields CDR1 SGHTA and CDR2 FQGNSA. The CDR3, as DNA: TGTGCCAGCAGCTTAGCAATCGCCCAAGAGACCCAGTACTTC. It translates to CASSLAIAQETQYF.

The chain carries TRBV15 and TRBJ2-1, with a weak D call TRBD1 (6 bases). V lost 1 base, J lost 7 bases, and 14 bases lay in between. This CDR3 contains 15 residues. Germline CDR1 reads LNHNV; CDR2 reads YYDKDF (reference sequence). The CDR3 loop reads CATSRAGTKWNEQFF. The CDR3 DNA follows: TGTGCCACCAGCAGAGCCGGGACAAAATGGAATGAGCAGTTCTTC.

This chain connects TRBV30 to TRBJ1-2, with D tentatively TRBD1 (6 bases). Germline loops: CDR1 GTSNPN, CDR2 SVGIG (reference sequence). This CDR3 is built from 13 residues. V dropped 4 bases and J dropped 7 bases, with 16 bases sitting between them. This CDR3 reads CAWNTGILGGYTF. Written as DNA, the CDR3 is TGTGCCTGGAATACAGGGATTTTAGGTGGCTACACCTTC.

The genes are TRBV20-1 and TRBJ1-1, with TRBD1 as a possible D gene (6 bases). CDR1 and CDR2 from the germline V gene are DFQATT and SNEGSKA (reference sequence). This CDR3 region has 15 residues. Trimming removed 3 bases from V and 6 bases from J, with 20 bases in between. The CDR3 sequence is CSASEGGGGTPEAFF. The DNA for the CDR3 is TGCAGTGCTAGTGAAGGGGGAGGGGGAACACCTGAAGCTTTCTTT.

This clone was seen a single time. The chain links TRBV11-3 to TRBJ2-7; D tentatively reads TRBD1 or TRBD2 (6 bases each). The CDR3 loop spans 15 amino acids. Germline CDR1 SGHNT, CDR2 YENEEA. V shed 2 bases and J shed 2 bases, with 13 bases lying between them. CDR3 protein: CASSLFGGAPYEQYF. The CDR3 region has the DNA TGTGCCAGCAGCTTATTCGGGGGCGCCCCCTACGAGCAGTACTTC.

The count of this clone is one. The J gene is TRBJ1-6, the V gene TRBV2; tentative D call: TRBD1 (6 bases). This CDR3 region has 15 residues. Germline values: CDR1 SNHLY, CDR2 FYNNEI. The V end lost 11 bases, the J end lost 5 bases, and 19 bases lay between the germline ends. The CDR3 coding sequence is TGTGCCGGGAAACAGGGAGCCCGAGATAATTCACCCCTCCACTTT. Amino acid sequence: CAGKQGARDNSPLHF.

The gene calls are TRBV11-2 and TRBJ1-1; 8 bases line up with TRBD1. With V trimmed by 5 bases and J by 0 bases, 5 bases remained unmatched. CDR1 and CDR2 (germline): SGHAT, FQNNGV. This CDR3 is 15 amino acids long. As DNA, the CDR3 is TGTGCCAGCAGCCCCGGGACAGGCATGAACACTGAAGCTTTCTTT. Translation: CASSPGTGMNTEAFF.

The rearrangement uses TRBV5-4 and TRBJ2-7; TRBD1 aligns across 9 bases. The CDR3 runs to 16 residues. CDR1 SGHNT and CDR2 YYREEE come from the germline V gene (reference sequence). The V segment lost 4 bases and the J segment 2 bases; nucleotides outside the gene matches: 10. Here the CDR3 DNA reads TGTGCCAGCAGCCTAGGTGGGGGACAGGGAACCTACGAGCAGTACGTC. This encodes CASSLGGGQGTYEQYV.

The gene calls are TRBV5-6 and TRBJ1-3; D remains ambiguous. Trimming removed 4 bases from V and 0 bases from J, with 8 bases in between. In germline, CDR1 is SGHDT, CDR2 YYEEEE. The CDR3 consists of 14 residues. The CDR3 nucleotides are TGTGCCAGCAGCCGGCGGGGCTCTGGAAACACCATATATTTT. Translated, it gives CASSRRGSGNTIYF.

In DNA form, the CDR3 reads TGTGCCAGCAGCTTACTCCGGCGGGACTCCTACGAGCAGTACTTC. This sequence encodes CASSLLRRDSYEQYF. This chain uses TRBV7-8 with TRBJ2-7, with a possible D match to TRBD2 (6 bases). V was pared by 2 bases and J by 0 bases, with 11 bases between. CDR3 size: 15 residues. From germline, CDR1 is SGHVS and CDR2 FQNEAQ.

The chain is built from TRBV2 and TRBJ2-3; tentatively, D is TRBD2 (5 bases). The CDR3 spans 13 residues. CDR1 is SNHLY and CDR2 is FYNNEI in the germline V gene. Trimming pared 10 bases from V and 8 bases from J, leaving 19 bases between. DNA of the CDR3: TGTGCCAACGAAGGGCGGGCCGCCGGTACGCAGTATTTT. Its protein product is CANEGRAAGTQYF.

The rearrangement joins TRBV7-2 to TRBJ2-1; 8 bases are a match to TRBD2. Germline V gene sequence: CDR1 SGHTA, CDR2 FQGNSA. V lost 2 bases and J lost 4; bases outside the gene matches: 13. CDR3 length equals 18 residues. The CDR3 DNA reads TGTGCCAGCAGCTTAAAAGGCCCCGGGGCTAGCGGGTACAATGAGCAGTTCTTC. Translated, it gives CASSLKGPGASGYNEQFF.

This rearrangement joins TRBV7-2 to TRBJ2-7; D gene unclear. Germline assignment: CDR1 SGHTA and CDR2 FQGNSA. V dropped 5 bases and J dropped 6 bases, with 11 bases sitting between them. The CDR3 loop spans 12 amino acids. The CDR3 sequence: CASSSPGSEQYF. The CDR3 DNA reads TGTGCCAGCAGCAGTCCTGGCTCCGAGCAGTACTTC.

The chain recombines TRBV7-2 with TRBJ2-2, with 7 bases identical to TRBD1. The length of the CDR3 is 15 residues. Per germline, CDR1 SGHTA and CDR2 FQGNSA. With 6 bases clipped from V and 2 bases from J, the junction kept 6 bases outside the gene matches. The CDR3, as DNA: TGTGCCAGCAGTATGGACAGGCGAAACACCGGGGAGCTGTTTTTT. Protein product: CASSMDRRNTGELFF. Variable domain in full (rest from reference TRBV7-2 and TRBJ2-2): GAGVSQSPSNKVTEKGKDVELRCDPISGHTALYWYRQSLGQGLEFLIYFQGNSAPDKSGLPSDRFSAERTGGSVSTLTIQRTQQEDSAVYLCASSMDRRNTGELFFGEGSRLTVL.

V and J are TRBV7-2 and TRBJ2-1, with D possibly being TRBD2 (6 bases). Deletions cut 1 base from V and 5 bases from J, with 9 bases between. The germline gives CDR1 SGHTA, CDR2 FQGNSA. The CDR3 length is 14 residues. In nucleotides, the CDR3 is TGTGCCAGCAGCTTAGGTCTAGCGAACAATGAGCAGTTCTTC. Protein sequence: CASSLGLANNEQFF.

V usage is TRBV7-2 and J usage is TRBJ1-5; tentatively, D is TRBD1 (5 bases). The CDR3 is 14 amino acids. The V gene lost 4 bases and the J gene lost 8 bases, with 15 bases spanning the gap. CDR1 SGHTA and CDR2 FQGNSA come from the germline V gene. CDR3 loop: CASSSSGPREPQHF. The CDR3 nucleotides are TGTGCCAGCAGCTCATCGGGACCGCGAGAGCCCCAGCATTTT.

The V call is TRBV2, the J call TRBJ2-7; 9 positions agree with TRBD1. The V gene's germline CDR1 is SNHLY and CDR2 FYNNEI. This CDR3 region has 14 residues. J was trimmed by 11 bases and V by 6 bases; bases with no gene match: 14. The CDR3 region has the DNA TGTGCCAGCAGCCCTGGGGGGACAGGGCGGTTGGAGTACTTC. As protein: CASSPGGTGRLEYF.

This chain's CDR3 is CASGLVARTGELFF. CDR3 sequence (DNA): TGTGCTAGTGGTTTGGTAGCCCGCACCGGGGAGCTGTTTTTT. This chain uses TRBV12-5 with TRBJ2-2; unclear D gene. The CDR3 spans 14 residues. Trimming took 0 bases from V and 4 from J, leaving 6 bases between them. CDR1 and CDR2 from the germline V gene are LGHNT and FRNRAP.

The chain recombines TRBV11-1 with TRBJ2-5; 9 positions agree with TRBD2. This CDR3 spans 14 amino acids. Germline CDR1 is SGHAT and CDR2 is FQDESV (reference sequence). The trim removed 5 bases at V and 7 bases at J, leaving 8 bases unmatched. The CDR3 loop reads CASSALAGVGTQYF. CDR3 DNA: TGTGCCAGCAGCGCATTAGCGGGAGTCGGGACCCAGTACTTC.

This chain connects TRBV5-3 to TRBJ2-5, with D uncertain. TRBV5-3 is an ORF; its function is uncertain. V lost 3 bases to trimming and J lost 5 bases, with 8 bases between them. CDR3 size: 12 residues. The CDR3 is CARSWGWETQYF. DNA of the CDR3: TGTGCCAGAAGCTGGGGTTGGGAGACCCAGTACTTC.

The chain carries TRBV3-1 (or the pseudogene TRBV3-2) and TRBJ2-5; no clear D. This CDR3 has 13 amino acids. Germline V gene lookup returns CDR1 LGHDT and CDR2 YNNKEL (reference sequence). V lost 2 bases and J lost 2, with 6 bases in between. CDR3 in amino acids: CASSQFKQETQYF. The CDR3 DNA sequence: TGTGCCAGCAGCCAATTCAAGCAAGAGACCCAGTACTTC.

This chain joins TRBV4-1 and TRBJ2-5; D perhaps matches TRBD1 (5 bases). V was cut by 0 bases and J by 4 bases, with 9 bases left in between. The CDR3 runs 14 residues. The germline V gene has CDR1 MGHRA and CDR2 YSYEKL. Here the CDR3 DNA reads TGCGCCAGCAGCCAAGAAGGGGAAGGAGAGACCCAGTACTTC. It specifies CASSQEGEGETQYF.

For the CDR3, the DNA is TGTGCCAGCAGCCGCAGGACTAGCGGGATGGAGACCCAGTACTTC. It encodes CASSRRTSGMETQYF. The chain couples TRBV3-1 (or the pseudogene TRBV3-2) to TRBJ2-5; 12 positions match TRBD2. Trimming took 4 bases from V and 5 from J; bases not matched to a gene: 5. CDR1 is LGHDT and CDR2 is YNNKEL in the germline V gene (reference sequence). The CDR3 sequence is 15 residues long.

The chain has TRBV4-2 and TRBJ1-4; no definite D call. Between the trimmed V and J ends, which lost 2 bases and 0 bases, there was a span of 7 bases. CDR3 length equals 15 residues. The V gene's germline CDR1 is LGHNA and CDR2 YNFKEQ. The CDR3 reads CASSQNSATNEKLFF. The CDR3 DNA sequence: TGTGCCAGCAGCCAAAACAGTGCAACTAATGAAAAACTGTTTTTT.

This chain uses TRBV10-3 with TRBJ2-1; either TRBD1 or TRBD2 may supply D (7 bases each). Looked up from germline, CDR1 is ENHRY and CDR2 is SYGVKD. V was clipped by 6 bases and J by 6 bases, with 21 bases between them. The CDR3 extends over 16 amino acids. DNA of the CDR3: TGTGCCATCAGCGGGGGGAGGACAGGAAAGGGCAATGAGCAGTTCTTC. This translates into CAISGGRTGKGNEQFF.

The chain employs TRBV7-8 and TRBJ1-2; the match to TRBD1 covers 8 bases. Germline V gene data show CDR1 as SGHVS and CDR2 as FQNEAQ. The CDR3 loop spans 17 amino acids. With 3 bases clipped from V and 4 bases from J, the junction kept 13 bases outside the gene matches. The CDR3 is CASSLGAGRGPPYGYTF. In DNA, the CDR3 is TGTGCCAGCAGCTTGGGTGCAGGCAGGGGGCCCCCCTATGGCTACACCTTC.

V and J are TRBV19 and TRBJ2-1, with D hard to call. Per the germline V gene, CDR1 is LNHDA and CDR2 is SQIVND (reference sequence). Trimming removed 7 bases from V and 1 base from J, with 14 bases in between. The CDR3 consists of 15 residues. The CDR3 protein is CASNLSPLSYNEQFF. The CDR3 DNA reads TGTGCCAGTAATCTTTCCCCTCTTTCCTACAATGAGCAGTTCTTC.

The V and J genes are TRBV4-1 and TRBJ2-5, with 14 bases fitting TRBD2. Losses at the gene ends were 3 bases for V and 4 bases for J; bases not matched to a gene: 1. The CDR3 covers 15 residues. The germline V gene encodes CDR1 MGHRA and CDR2 YSYEKL. Here the CDR3 DNA reads TGCGCCAGCAGCCAGGGACTAGCGGGGGCAGAGACCCAGTACTTC. Encoded protein: CASSQGLAGAETQYF.

The chain has TRBV11-2 and TRBJ1-3; TRBD1 matches at 8 bases. Trimming cost V 5 bases and J 3 bases; bases outside gene matches: 9. The CDR3 sequence is 16 residues long. Germline lookup yields CDR1 SGHAT and CDR2 FQNNGV. CDR3 residues: CASSPRTGIGGNTIYF. The CDR3 DNA reads as TGTGCCAGCAGCCCTCGGACAGGGATAGGTGGAAACACCATATATTTT.